The 13 T cell receptor beta chains listed next were all sequenced from one sample in a study of post-analysis software for immune sequencing data. Study-level results: The study found TRBV5-6, TRBV5-1 and TRBV20-1 among roughly 5 TRBV segments more frequent in patients than controls.

These receptors have no identified antigens. Unique molecular identifiers featured in each of the TCR beta cDNA libraries. TCRdb re-analysed the PCR reads in MiXCR, keeping a single row per CDR3 protein. Here the sample spans under 900,000 distinct CDR3 sequences, about 50% being singletons. Sequenced input: blood. These TCRs come from a girl under 18 with multiple sclerosis.

This clonotype appeared a few times. The CDR3: CSVVGVGEQYF. The CDR3 bases are TGCAGCGTTGTGGGGGTTGGCGAGCAGTACTTC. The chain uses TRBV29-1 and TRBJ2-7; TRBD1 or TRBD2 may be the D gene (5 bases each). CDR1 and CDR2 from the germline V gene are SQVTM and ANQGSEA. CDR3 length: 11 residues. The germline V and J ends were trimmed by 4 bases and 6 bases, with 10 bases remaining between them.

DNA for the CDR3: TGTGCCAGCAGCGTAGTTGACTTACCGCGGTTCTTC. Translation gives CASSVVDLPRFF. The J gene is TRBJ2-1, the V gene TRBV9; no clear D gene. The CDR3 is 12 amino acids. V was shortened by 0 bases and J by 15 bases, with 13 bases between the two germline ends. CDR1 is SGDLS, CDR2 YYNGEE, per germline.

This clonotype was found a few times. The chain combines TRBV9 with TRBJ2-7, with a weak D call TRBD2 (6 bases). Germline CDR1 SGDLS, CDR2 YYNGEE. The ends were cut back, 0 bases at V and 3 bases at J, with 16 bases in the middle. The CDR3 sequence is 16 residues long. CDR3 DNA: TGTGCCAGCAGCGTAGATGTAAATGGGGGGTACTACGAGCAGTACTTC. Protein product: CASSVDVNGGYYEQYF.

Only a few counts were recorded for this clonotype. The chain combines TRBV25-1 with TRBJ2-5, with unresolved D. Trimming left V 4 bases short and J 11 bases short, with 20 bases between. Germline-derived CDR1 and CDR2 are MGHDK and SYGVNS. The CDR3 is 14 residues long. This CDR3 reads CASSGPVAPIKQYF. The CDR3 bases are TGTGCCAGCAGTGGCCCCGTTGCCCCGATAAAGCAGTACTTC.

The CDR3 DNA sequence: TGTGCCAGCAGCCAAACACAGATAATATACGAGCAGTACTTC. Translation: CASSQTQIIYEQYF. This chain connects TRBV3-1 to TRBJ2-7; D ambiguous. Germline assignment: CDR1 LGHDT and CDR2 YNNKEL (reference sequence). With 2 bases removed from V and 4 bases from J, the gap between germline ends came to 12 bases. The CDR3 runs to 14 residues.

J is TRBJ2-1 and V is TRBV5-1; TRBD2 agrees at 12 bases. CDR1 and CDR2 (germline): SGHRS, YFSETQ. Unmatched junction bases numbered 4, after V lost 2 bases and J lost 7 bases. The CDR3 is 15 amino acids. The chain's CDR3 is CASSFSSGRENEQFF. The CDR3 DNA reads as TGCGCCAGCAGCTTTTCTAGCGGGAGGGAAAATGAGCAGTTCTTC.

V gene TRBV20-1 combines with J gene TRBJ2-1, with 14 bases fitting TRBD2. J gave up 7 bases and V 2 bases, and 10 bases lay outside the gene matches. CDR1 DFQATT and CDR2 SNEGSKA come from the germline V gene (reference sequence). The CDR3 runs to 17 residues. CDR3 amino acids: CSARTPGLAGAANEQFF. The CDR3 nucleotides are TGCAGTGCTAGAACGCCGGGACTAGCGGGAGCGGCAAATGAGCAGTTCTTC.

CDR3 sequence (DNA): TGCAGTGCTAGCACTGAGCGGGAGGAAGTGGAGCAGTACTTC. This sequence encodes CSASTEREEVEQYF. J is TRBJ2-7 and V is TRBV20-1, with 9 bases that match TRBD2. This CDR3 region has 14 residues. The V gene end was trimmed by 3 bases and the J gene end by 7 bases; junction bases not matched to a gene: 10. The germline V gene has CDR1 DFQATT and CDR2 SNEGSKA (reference sequence).

This clonotype turned up a few times. The J gene is TRBJ2-1, the V gene TRBV5-4; no definite D call. This CDR3 is 12 amino acids long. Looked up from germline, CDR1 is SGHNT and CDR2 is YYREEE (reference sequence). Trimming stripped 4 bases from V and 8 bases from J, with 10 bases between. The chain's CDR3 is CASSPKVDEQFF. The DNA of the CDR3 is TGTGCCAGCAGCCCCAAGGTTGATGAGCAGTTCTTC.

The chain couples TRBV5-1 to TRBJ2-7; the D gene is possibly TRBD1 (5 bases). This CDR3 has 15 residues. The V gene's germline CDR1 is SGHRS and CDR2 YFSETQ. V was cut by 0 bases and J by 0 bases, with 10 bases left in between. CDR3 bases: TGCGCCAGCAGCTTGGGACAGTCGATCTCCTACGAGCAGTACTTC. Encoded protein: CASSLGQSISYEQYF.

CDR3 amino acids: CSADLAGVPREQYF. The CDR3 DNA sequence: TGCAGTGCCGATCTAGCGGGAGTTCCCCGCGAGCAGTACTTC. The chain is built from TRBV20-1 and TRBJ2-5; 10 bases agree with TRBD2. Gene TRBJ2-7 matches the end of the DNA better, so the J call may be wrong. Germline CDR1 DFQATT, CDR2 SNEGSKA (reference sequence). This CDR3 region has 14 residues.

This clonotype was recorded only once. The chain has TRBV20-1 and TRBJ2-4; D not resolved. CDR3 length: 14 residues. The ends were cut back, 1 base at V and 0 bases at J, with 7 bases in the middle. Germline CDR1 is DFQATT and CDR2 is SNEGSKA (reference sequence). CDR3 sequence reads: CSARVGLAKNIQYF. CDR3 sequence (DNA): TGCAGTGCTAGAGTCGGTCTAGCCAAAAACATTCAGTACTTC.

The J gene is TRBJ2-7, the V gene TRBV6-1; 9 nucleotides agree with TRBD1. The CDR3 is 17 amino acids. Germline-derived CDR1 and CDR2 are MNHNS and SASEGT. The J segment lost 0 bases and the V segment lost 6 bases, leaving 12 bases of the junction unmatched. The CDR3 reads CASREPGQGASSYEQYF. CDR3 in DNA: TGTGCCAGCAGGGAACCGGGACAGGGCGCTAGCTCCTACGAGCAGTACTTC.